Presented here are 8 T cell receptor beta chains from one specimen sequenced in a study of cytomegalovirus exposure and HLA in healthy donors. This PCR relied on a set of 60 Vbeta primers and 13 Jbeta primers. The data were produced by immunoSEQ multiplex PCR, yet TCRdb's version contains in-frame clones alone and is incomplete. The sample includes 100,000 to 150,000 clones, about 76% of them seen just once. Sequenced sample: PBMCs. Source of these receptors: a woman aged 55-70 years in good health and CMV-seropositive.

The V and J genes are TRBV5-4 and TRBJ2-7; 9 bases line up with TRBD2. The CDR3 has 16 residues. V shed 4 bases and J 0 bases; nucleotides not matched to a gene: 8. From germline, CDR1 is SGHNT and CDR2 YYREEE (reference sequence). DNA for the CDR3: TGTGCCAGCAGCGCGGGAGGGGACAGCGACTCCTACGAGCAGTACTTC. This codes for CASSAGGDSDSYEQYF.

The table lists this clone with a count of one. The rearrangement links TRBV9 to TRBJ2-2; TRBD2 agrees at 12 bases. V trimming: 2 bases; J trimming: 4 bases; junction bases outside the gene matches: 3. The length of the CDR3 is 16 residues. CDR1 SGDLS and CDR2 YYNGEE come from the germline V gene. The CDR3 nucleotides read TGTGCCAGCAGCGTGGCTAGCGGGAGGGCCACCGGGGAGCTGTTTTTT. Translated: CASSVASGRATGELFF.

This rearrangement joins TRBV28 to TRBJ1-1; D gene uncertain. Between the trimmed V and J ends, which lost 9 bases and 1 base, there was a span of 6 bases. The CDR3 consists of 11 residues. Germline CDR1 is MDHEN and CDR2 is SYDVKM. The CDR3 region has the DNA TGTGCCAGTCGCGAGAACACTGAAGCTTTCTTT. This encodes CASRENTEAFF.

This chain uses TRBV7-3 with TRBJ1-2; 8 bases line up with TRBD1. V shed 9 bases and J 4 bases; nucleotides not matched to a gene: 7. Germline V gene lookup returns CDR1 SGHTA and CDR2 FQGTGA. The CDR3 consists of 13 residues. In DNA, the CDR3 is TGTGCCAGTGGGACAGGCGAGGGCTATGGCTACACCTTC. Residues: CASGTGEGYGYTF. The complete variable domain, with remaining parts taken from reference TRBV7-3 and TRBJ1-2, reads GAGVSQTPSNKVTEKGKYVELRCDPISGHTALYWYRQSLGQGPEFLIYFQGTGAADDSGLPNDRFFAVRPEGSVSTLKIQRTERGDSAVYLCASGTGEGYGYTFGSGTRLTVV.

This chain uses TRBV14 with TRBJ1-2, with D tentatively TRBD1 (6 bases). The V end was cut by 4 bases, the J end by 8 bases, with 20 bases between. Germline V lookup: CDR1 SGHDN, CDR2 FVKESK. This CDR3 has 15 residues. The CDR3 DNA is TGTGCCAGCAGCCGTTCAGGGGAAAGGCAACTGGGCTACACCTTC. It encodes CASSRSGERQLGYTF.

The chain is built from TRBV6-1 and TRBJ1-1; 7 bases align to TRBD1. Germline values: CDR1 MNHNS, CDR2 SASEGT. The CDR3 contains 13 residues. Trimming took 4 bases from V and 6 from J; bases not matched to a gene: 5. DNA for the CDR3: TGTGCCAGCAGTGTCAGGGGGAGCGCTGAAGCTTTCTTT. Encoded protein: CASSVRGSAEAFF.

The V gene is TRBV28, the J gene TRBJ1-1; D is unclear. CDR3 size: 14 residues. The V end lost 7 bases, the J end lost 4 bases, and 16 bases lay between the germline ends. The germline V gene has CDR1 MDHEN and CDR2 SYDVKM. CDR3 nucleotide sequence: TGTGCCAGCACCCCCCCGGGCGGGGTCACTGAAGCTTTCTTT. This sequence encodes CASTPPGGVTEAFF.

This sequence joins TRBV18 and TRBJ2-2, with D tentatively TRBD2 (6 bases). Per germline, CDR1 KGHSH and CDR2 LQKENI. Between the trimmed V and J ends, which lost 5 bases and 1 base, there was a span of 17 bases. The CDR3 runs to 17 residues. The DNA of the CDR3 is TGTGCCAGCTCATTCGAGCTGGCGGGGCGGAACACCGGGGAGCTGTTTTTT. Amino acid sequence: CASSFELAGRNTGELFF.